This T cell receptor (beta chain) was obtained from a study of blood T cell repertoires in COVID-19. Looking at the study overall: Acute and convalescent COVID-19 samples came from the United States, Italy and Spain. PBMCs, B-cell-depleted T cells, or T cells provided the cDNA or gDNA that made up the material.

Original processing notes: Researchers report that nucleated cell counts were estimated from reference gene primer amplification. Assay used: immunoSEQ multiplex PCR; TCRdb lists only in-frame clones, some missing. Clonal size and the V and J genes are those of that table, whereas D and trimming came from the DNA. The sample lists about 83,000 clones; around nine tenths were seen once. Trimming pared 3 bases from V and 1 base from J, leaving 9 bases between. Per the germline V gene, CDR1 is KGHSH and CDR2 is LQKENI. This CDR3 has 14 amino acids. The sequenced sample was peripheral blood. This clonotype was obtained from an elderly man with active or convalescent COVID-19. The chain is built from TRBV18 and TRBJ1-1, with a possible D match to TRBD1 (6 bases). CDR3 protein: CASSPKQGNTEAFF. DNA of the CDR3: TGTGCCAGCTCACCTAAACAGGGGAACACTGAAGCTTTCTTT.